Listed below are T cell receptor beta chains from one sample, sequenced in a study of T cell responses to AZD1222 COVID-19 vaccine. Method: immunoSEQ multiplex PCR; TCRdb's copy keeps in-frame clones and lacks some. Altogether about 76,000 clones are present, 70% to 80% being singletons, with the ten largest covering roughly a quarter. This material consisted of peripheral blood, taken 28 days after the second dose of the MenACWY control vaccine. These receptors were collected from an adult who received the MenACWY meningococcal vaccine as a control. Each CDR3 is given with its conserved first and last residue. Fields, in order: V gene, clone size, CDR3 length, J gene, D gene, CDR3 protein, CDR3 DNA. The D gene is left open where the match is weak. Size tells how often a clone was seen (once, few, many) or the class of an expanded clone, and some rows leave it out.

v_gene: TRBV25-1
abundance: .
len: 13
j_gene: TRBJ1-1
d_gene: .
CDR3aa: CASSITGSTEAFF
CDR3nt: TGTGCCAGCAGTATAACAGGGAGCACTGAAGCTTTCTTT

v_gene: TRBV5-4
abundance: .
len: 15
j_gene: TRBJ2-5
d_gene: TRBD2
CDR3aa: CASSPSSGSGETQYF
CDR3nt: TGTGCCAGCAGCCCCTCTAGCGGGAGTGGCGAGACCCAGTACTTC

v_gene: TRBV4-1
abundance: .
len: 16
j_gene: TRBJ1-5
d_gene: .
CDR3aa: CASSLQEGPSNQPQHF
CDR3nt: TGCGCCAGCAGCCTCCAGGAGGGTCCGAGCAATCAGCCCCAGCATTTT

v_gene: TRBV10-1
abundance: once
len: 16
j_gene: TRBJ2-7
d_gene: .
CDR3aa: CASRRGRRKVAYEQYF
CDR3nt: TGCGCCAGCAGGAGGGGAAGAAGGAAGGTAGCCTACGAGCAGTACTTC

v_gene: TRBV4-1
abundance: .
len: 14
j_gene: TRBJ2-1
d_gene: TRBD2
CDR3aa: CASSQGDYYNEQFF
CDR3nt: TGCGCCAGCAGCCAGGGGGACTACTACAATGAGCAGTTCTTC

v_gene: TRBV11-3
abundance: .
len: 13
j_gene: TRBJ2-2
d_gene: .
CDR3aa: CASSLTQTGELFF
CDR3nt: TGTGCCAGCAGCTTAACCCAGACCGGGGAGCTGTTTTTT

v_gene: TRBV14
abundance: few
len: 15
j_gene: TRBJ1-2
d_gene: .
CDR3aa: CASSQVGRALHGYTF
CDR3nt: TGTGCCAGCAGCCAAGTAGGCAGGGCCCTCCATGGCTACACCTTC

v_gene: TRBV28
abundance: once
len: 14
j_gene: TRBJ1-4
d_gene: .
CDR3aa: CASSLPPTNEKLFF
CDR3nt: TGTGCCAGCAGCCTTCCACCAACTAATGAAAAACTGTTTTTT

v_gene: TRBV18
abundance: .
len: 15
j_gene: TRBJ2-1
d_gene: TRBD2
CDR3aa: CASSPGLAAYNEQFF
CDR3nt: TGTGCCAGCTCACCCGGACTAGCGGCTTACAATGAGCAGTTCTTC

v_gene: TRBV4-1
abundance: .
len: 15
j_gene: TRBJ1-5
d_gene: .
CDR3aa: CASSPHGVSNQPQHF
CDR3nt: TGCGCCAGCAGCCCCCACGGGGTTAGCAATCAGCCCCAGCATTTT

v_gene: TRBV7-9
abundance: .
len: 12
j_gene: TRBJ1-2
d_gene: .
CDR3aa: CASSFENYGYTF
CDR3nt: TGTGCCAGCAGCTTTGAAAACTATGGCTACACCTTC

v_gene: TRBV9
abundance: .
len: 13
j_gene: TRBJ1-1
d_gene: TRBD1
CDR3aa: CASSVDRATEAFF
CDR3nt: TGTGCCAGCAGCGTCGACAGGGCCACTGAAGCTTTCTTT

v_gene: TRBV18
abundance: .
len: 12
j_gene: TRBJ2-1
d_gene: .
CDR3aa: CASSRTGFEQFF
CDR3nt: TGTGCCAGCTCACGTACGGGCTTTGAGCAGTTCTTC

v_gene: TRBV10-3
abundance: .
len: 14
j_gene: TRBJ1-2
d_gene: .
CDR3aa: CAISEAQFAYGYTF
CDR3nt: TGTGCCATCAGTGAGGCCCAGTTCGCCTATGGCTACACCTTC

v_gene: TRBV6-5
abundance: .
len: 12
j_gene: TRBJ1-1
d_gene: .
CDR3aa: CASSRMNTEAFF
CDR3nt: TGTGCCAGCAGTAGAATGAACACTGAAGCTTTCTTT

v_gene: TRBV5-1
abundance: .
len: 16
j_gene: TRBJ2-7
d_gene: TRBD1
CDR3aa: CASSPRTGSIYHEQYF
CDR3nt: TGCGCCAGCAGCCCAAGGACAGGGTCTATTTACCACGAGCAGTACTTC

v_gene: TRBV18
abundance: .
len: 19
j_gene: TRBJ2-1
d_gene: TRBD2
CDR3aa: CASSLIAGGSRTRSNEQFF
CDR3nt: TGTGCCAGCTCACTTATAGCGGGAGGGTCCAGGACCCGCTCCAATGAGCAGTTCTTC

v_gene: TRBV6-5
abundance: .
len: 15
j_gene: TRBJ1-5
d_gene: TRBD1
CDR3aa: CASGRTGSSNQPQHF
CDR3nt: TGTGCCAGCGGGCGGACAGGGTCCAGCAATCAGCCCCAGCATTTT

v_gene: TRBV30
abundance: .
len: 13
j_gene: TRBJ2-7
d_gene: .
CDR3aa: CAWSVLPSYEQYF
CDR3nt: TGTGCCTGGAGTGTACTACCCTCCTACGAGCAGTACTTC

v_gene: TRBV30
abundance: .
len: 11
j_gene: TRBJ1-1
d_gene: .
CDR3aa: CAWDNGAEAFF
CDR3nt: TGTGCCTGGGATAACGGGGCTGAAGCTTTCTTT

v_gene: TRBV9
abundance: .
len: 14
j_gene: TRBJ1-4
d_gene: .
CDR3aa: CASSVGVGSEKLFF
CDR3nt: TGTGCCAGCAGCGTCGGGGTGGGGAGCGAAAAACTGTTTTTT

v_gene: TRBV5-6
abundance: few
len: 15
j_gene: TRBJ1-1
d_gene: TRBD1
CDR3aa: CASSTQTGLNTEAFF
CDR3nt: TGTGCCAGCAGCACCCAGACAGGGCTGAACACTGAAGCTTTCTTT

v_gene: TRBV5-6
abundance: once
len: 13
j_gene: TRBJ2-3
d_gene: .
CDR3aa: CASSQSLTDTQYF
CDR3nt: TGTGCCAGCAGCCAAAGTCTCACAGATACGCAGTATTTT

v_gene: TRBV7-2
abundance: .
len: 12
j_gene: TRBJ2-3
d_gene: .
CDR3aa: CASGSPGDTQYF
CDR3nt: TGTGCCTCCGGCTCCCCCGGGGATACGCAGTATTTT

v_gene: TRBV12-3/TRBV12-4
abundance: .
len: 12
j_gene: TRBJ1-2
d_gene: .
CDR3aa: CASSFDRNGYTF
CDR3nt: TGTGCCAGCAGTTTTGACAGGAATGGCTACACCTTC

v_gene: TRBV29-1
abundance: .
len: 14
j_gene: TRBJ2-2
d_gene: TRBD1
CDR3aa: CSARQGPNTGELFF
CDR3nt: TGCAGCGCGCGACAGGGCCCGAACACCGGGGAGCTGTTTTTT

v_gene: TRBV13
abundance: .
len: 15
j_gene: TRBJ1-1
d_gene: TRBD1
CDR3aa: CASSLNRGRGTEAFF
CDR3nt: TGTGCCAGCAGCTTAAACAGGGGTCGCGGCACTGAAGCTTTCTTT

v_gene: TRBV6-8
abundance: .
len: 13
j_gene: TRBJ1-2
d_gene: .
CDR3aa: CATPTPGAWGYTF
CDR3nt: TGTGCCACCCCTACGCCGGGGGCTTGGGGCTACACCTTC

v_gene: TRBV5-1
abundance: .
len: 16
j_gene: TRBJ2-5
d_gene: TRBD2
CDR3aa: CASSAGTTSYQETQYF
CDR3nt: TGCGCCAGCAGCGCGGGGACTACCTCGTACCAAGAGACCCAGTACTTC